This T cell receptor (beta chain) emerged from a study of Graves' ophthalmopathy and Graves' hyperthyroidism. This clonotype was seen at least ten times. V was shortened by 10 bases and J by 0 bases, with 15 bases between the two germline ends. This CDR3 is built from 14 residues. Germline values: CDR1 SGHVS, CDR2 FQNEAQ. Ophthalmopathy cases showed moderate-to-severe activity, scoring CAS ≥3 and NOSPECS ≥4, with duration under 3 months. Amplified TCR beta CDR3 regions were obtained using RNA transcripts as template. HTBI-primed RT-PCR formed the first round, and a multiplex PCR formed the second. One entry per CDR3 protein results from TCRdb running MiXCR on the multiplex PCR reads. Of about 170,000 distinct CDR3 sequences in the sample, approximately 38% were seen once.

This clonotype was obtained from a woman in her thirties or forties with Graves' ophthalmopathy. What was sequenced was peripheral blood. V gene TRBV7-8 combines with J gene TRBJ1-2; D gene uncertain. The CDR3 DNA is TGTGCCACCGGGCATCAGTACTCTAACTATGGCTACACCTTC. It encodes CATGHQYSNYGYTF.